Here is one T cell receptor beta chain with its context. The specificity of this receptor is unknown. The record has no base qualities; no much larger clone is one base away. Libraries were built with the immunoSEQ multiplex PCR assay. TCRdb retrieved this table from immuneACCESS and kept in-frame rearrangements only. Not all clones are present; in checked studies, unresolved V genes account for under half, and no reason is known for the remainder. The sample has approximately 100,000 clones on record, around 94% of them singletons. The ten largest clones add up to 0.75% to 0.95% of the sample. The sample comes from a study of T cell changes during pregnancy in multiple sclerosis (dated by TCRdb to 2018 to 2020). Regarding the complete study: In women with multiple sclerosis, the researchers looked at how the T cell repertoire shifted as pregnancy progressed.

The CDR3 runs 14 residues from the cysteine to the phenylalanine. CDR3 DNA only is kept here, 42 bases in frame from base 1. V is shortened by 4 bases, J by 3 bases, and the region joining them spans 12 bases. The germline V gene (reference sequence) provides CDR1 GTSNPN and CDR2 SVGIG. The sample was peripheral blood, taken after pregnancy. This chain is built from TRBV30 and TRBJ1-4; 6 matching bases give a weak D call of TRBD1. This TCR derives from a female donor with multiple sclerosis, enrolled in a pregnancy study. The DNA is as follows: TGTGCCTGGAACCGGGACATTCCTAATGAAAAACTGTTTTTT. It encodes CAWNRDIPNEKLFF.